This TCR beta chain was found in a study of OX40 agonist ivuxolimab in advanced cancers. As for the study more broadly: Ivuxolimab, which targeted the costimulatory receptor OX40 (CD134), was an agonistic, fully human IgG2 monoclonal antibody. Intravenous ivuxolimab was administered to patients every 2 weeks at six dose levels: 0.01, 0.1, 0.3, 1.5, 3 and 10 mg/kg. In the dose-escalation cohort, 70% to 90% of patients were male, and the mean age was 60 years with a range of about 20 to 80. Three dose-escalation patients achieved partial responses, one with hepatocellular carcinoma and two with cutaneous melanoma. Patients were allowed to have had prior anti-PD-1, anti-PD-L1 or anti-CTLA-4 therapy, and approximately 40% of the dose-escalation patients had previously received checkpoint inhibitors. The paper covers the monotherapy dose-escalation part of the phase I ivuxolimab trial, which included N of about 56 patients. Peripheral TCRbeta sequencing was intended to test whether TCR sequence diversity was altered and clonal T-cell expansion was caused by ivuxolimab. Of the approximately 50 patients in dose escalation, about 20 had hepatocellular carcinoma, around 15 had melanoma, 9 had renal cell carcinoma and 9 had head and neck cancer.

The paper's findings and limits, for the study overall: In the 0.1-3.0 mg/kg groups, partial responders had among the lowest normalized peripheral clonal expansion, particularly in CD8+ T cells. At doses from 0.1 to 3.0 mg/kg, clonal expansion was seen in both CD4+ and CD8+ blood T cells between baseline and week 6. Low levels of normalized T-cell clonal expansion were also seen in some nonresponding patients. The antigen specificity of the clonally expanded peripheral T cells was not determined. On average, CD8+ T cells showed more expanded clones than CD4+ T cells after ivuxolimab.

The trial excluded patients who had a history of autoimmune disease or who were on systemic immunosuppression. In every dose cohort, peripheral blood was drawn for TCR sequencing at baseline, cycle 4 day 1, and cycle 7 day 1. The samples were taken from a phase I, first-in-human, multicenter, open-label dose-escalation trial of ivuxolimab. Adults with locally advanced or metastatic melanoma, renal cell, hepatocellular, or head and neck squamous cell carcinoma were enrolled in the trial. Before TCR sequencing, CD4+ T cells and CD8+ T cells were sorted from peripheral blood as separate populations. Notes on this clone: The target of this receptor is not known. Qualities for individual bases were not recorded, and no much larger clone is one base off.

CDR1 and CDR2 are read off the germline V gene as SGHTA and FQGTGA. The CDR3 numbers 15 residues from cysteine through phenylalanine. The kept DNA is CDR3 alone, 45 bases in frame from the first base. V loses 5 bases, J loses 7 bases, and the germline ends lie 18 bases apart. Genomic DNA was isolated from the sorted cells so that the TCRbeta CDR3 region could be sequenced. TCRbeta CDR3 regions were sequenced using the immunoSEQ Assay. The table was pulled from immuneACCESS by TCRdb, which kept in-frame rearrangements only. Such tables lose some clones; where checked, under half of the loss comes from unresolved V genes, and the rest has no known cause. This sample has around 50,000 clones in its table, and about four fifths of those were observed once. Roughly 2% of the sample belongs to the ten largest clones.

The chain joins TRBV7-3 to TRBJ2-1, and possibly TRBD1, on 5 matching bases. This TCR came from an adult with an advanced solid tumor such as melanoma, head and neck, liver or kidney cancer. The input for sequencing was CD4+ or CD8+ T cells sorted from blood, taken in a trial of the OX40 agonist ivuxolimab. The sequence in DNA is TGTGCCAGCAGCCCCTCTTTCAGGGCGAGAAATGAGCAGTTCTTC. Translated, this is CASSPSFRARNEQFF.